This T cell receptor (beta chain) was captured in a study of blood T cell repertoires in COVID-19. Across the study: Nucleic acid was either cDNA or gDNA, and it came from T cells, B-cell-depleted T cells, or PBMCs.

Only in-frame clones appear in the TCRdb table, and some are missing; sequencing was by immunoSEQ multiplex PCR. Among about 110,000 clones listed, roughly 84% were seen once. With V trimmed by 4 bases and J by 0 bases, 9 bases remained unmatched. This CDR3 is built from 18 residues. Germline V CDR1 and CDR2: SGDLS, YYNGEE. The TCR originated in a human donor in a cohort sampled during active COVID-19. J is TRBJ2-1 and V is TRBV9, with 11 bases lining up with TRBD2. The sample comprised peripheral blood. The CDR3 protein is CASSSGASGRFSYNEQFF. For the CDR3, the DNA is TGTGCCAGCAGCAGCGGGGCTAGCGGGAGGTTCTCCTACAATGAGCAGTTCTTC. The whole variable domain, remainder taken from reference TRBV9 and TRBJ2-1, is DSGVTQTPKHLITATGQRVTLRCSPRSGDLSVYWYQQSLDQGLQFLIQYYNGEERAKGNILERFSAQQFPDLHSELNLSSLELGDSALYFCASSSGASGRFSYNEQFFGPGTRLTVL.